These 24 T cell receptor beta chains were all obtained from the same sample, sequenced in a study of cytomegalovirus exposure and HLA in healthy donors. Vbeta (60) and Jbeta (13) primers were used in the PCR. TCRdb keeps only in-frame clones here, not all; method: immunoSEQ multiplex PCR. The table shows 70,000 or so clones, with around 70% occurring only once. The sample taken for sequencing was PBMCs. These receptors came from a woman aged 25-40 years in good health and CMV-seronegative.

The V gene is TRBV19, the J gene TRBJ1-1, with D tentatively TRBD1 (5 bases). Trimming stripped 4 bases from V and 5 bases from J, with 5 bases between. This CDR3 region has 11 residues. Germline-derived CDR1 and CDR2 are LNHDA and SQIVND (reference sequence). CDR3 residues: CASSTGTEAFF. CDR3 nucleotides: TGTGCCAGTAGTACAGGGACTGAAGCTTTCTTT. Using reference TRBV19 and TRBJ1-1 for the parts outside the CDR3, the full variable domain is DGGITQSPKYLFRKEGQNVTLSCEQNLNHDAMYWYRQDPGQGLRLIYYSQIVNDFQKGDIAEGYSVSREKKESFPLTVTSAQKNPTAFYLCASSTGTEAFFGQGTRLTVV.

The chain carries TRBV5-4 and TRBJ2-5; 8 positions agree with TRBD2. The J call may not be correct, given that the DNA end is closer to TRBJ2-7. This CDR3 has 16 amino acids. CDR1 is SGHNT, CDR2 YYREEE, per germline (reference sequence). In DNA form, the CDR3 reads TGTGCCAGCAGCTCTCCACCGGGACTAGGGCCTCCCGAGCAGTACTTC. Its protein is CASSSPPGLGPPEQYF.

With regard to this clone: The CDR3 ends on some other residue instead of the conserved phenylalanine or tryptophan, so this is likely a read error. The chain is built from TRBV30 and TRBJ1-5; 7 bases line up with TRBD1. The CDR3 covers 13 residues. Germline CDR1 reads GTSNPN; CDR2 reads SVGIG (reference sequence). V dropped 4 bases and J dropped 5; count of bases not matched to a gene: 5. The CDR3 is CAWTRDRDQPQHV. CDR3 bases: TGTGCCTGGACCCGGGACAGAGATCAGCCCCAGCATGTT.

This chain connects TRBV30 to TRBJ1-4; no reliable D call. Trimming pared 4 bases from V and 0 bases from J, leaving 3 bases between. Germline V gene lookup returns CDR1 GTSNPN and CDR2 SVGIG (reference sequence). There are 12 residues in the CDR3. The CDR3 is CAWTATNEKLFF. CDR3 bases: TGTGCCTGGACGGCAACTAATGAAAAACTGTTTTTT.

The rearrangement links TRBV7-9 to TRBJ2-1, with a tentative D call TRBD1 (5 bases). CDR3 size: 13 residues. Deletions cut 5 bases from V and 7 bases from J, with 12 bases between. Germline V gives CDR1 SEHNR, CDR2 FQNEAQ (reference sequence). The CDR3 DNA reads TGTGCCAGCAGCCCTCCGACAGAAAATGAGCAGTTCTTC. Amino acids: CASSPPTENEQFF. The whole variable domain, filled in from reference TRBV7-9 and TRBJ2-1, reads DTGVSQNPRHKITKRGQNVTFRCDPISEHNRLYWYRQTLGQGPEFLTYFQNEAQLEKSRLLSDRFSAERPKGSFSTLEIQRTEQGDSAMYLCASSPPTENEQFFGPGTRLTVL.

The J gene is TRBJ2-5, the V gene TRBV7-2, with 8 bases fitting TRBD1. V dropped 1 base and J dropped 4; count of bases not matched to a gene: 5. The CDR3 sequence is 15 residues long. From germline, CDR1 is SGHTA and CDR2 FQGNSA. This CDR3 reads CASSLGSRGLETQYF. The CDR3, as DNA: TGTGCCAGCAGCTTAGGGTCCAGGGGGCTAGAGACCCAGTACTTC.

V is TRBV6-5 and J is TRBJ2-7; D might be TRBD1 (6 bases). Germline V gene data show CDR1 as MNHEY and CDR2 as SVGAGI. Between the trimmed V and J ends, which lost 0 bases and 3 bases, there was a span of 12 bases. This CDR3 region has 15 residues. The CDR3 nucleotides read TGTGCCAGCAGTTACTCGTTACAGGGTTTCTACGAGCAGTACTTC. Translated, it gives CASSYSLQGFYEQYF.

This clone was recorded once. The chain uses TRBV6-5 and TRBJ2-7; TRBD2 is a possible D gene (6 bases). Between the trimmed V and J ends, which lost 5 bases and 5 bases, there was a span of 16 bases. CDR3 length: 14 amino acids. Per the germline V gene, CDR1 is MNHEY and CDR2 is SVGAGI. CDR3 sequence (DNA): TGTGCCAGCAGTGACGGGAGCCGGCGGGACGAGCAGTACTTC. Its translation: CASSDGSRRDEQYF.

V is TRBV7-3 and J is TRBJ1-1, with no clear D. The CDR3 sequence is 14 residues long. Germline V gene sequence: CDR1 SGHTA, CDR2 FQGTGA. Between the trimmed V and J ends, which lost 0 bases and 4 bases, there was a span of 9 bases. The CDR3 is CASSLTLTRTEAFF. CDR3 sequence (DNA): TGTGCCAGCAGCTTAACGTTGACTCGCACTGAAGCTTTCTTT. Full variable domain (missing parts from reference TRBV7-3 and TRBJ1-1): GAGVSQTPSNKVTEKGKYVELRCDPISGHTALYWYRQSLGQGPEFLIYFQGTGAADDSGLPNDRFFAVRPEGSVSTLKIQRTERGDSAVYLCASSLTLTRTEAFFGQGTRLTVV.

The rearrangement uses TRBV2 and TRBJ2-2; 9 bases agree with TRBD1. Germline V gene lookup returns CDR1 SNHLY and CDR2 FYNNEI. With 6 bases clipped from V and 7 bases from J, the junction kept 6 bases outside the gene matches. This CDR3 has 14 amino acids. CDR3 protein: CASSRDRANGELFF. The CDR3, as DNA: TGTGCCAGCAGCCGGGACAGGGCGAACGGGGAGCTGTTTTTT.

The chain combines TRBV7-6 with TRBJ2-1, with TRBD2 matching over 11 bases. J gave up 9 bases and V 4 bases, and 8 bases lay outside the gene matches. The germline V gene encodes CDR1 SGHVS and CDR2 FNYEAQ. The CDR3 contains 15 residues. The CDR3 DNA reads TGTGCCAGCAGCTCGACTAGCGGGGTCGGGTTTGAGCAGTTCTTC. It encodes CASSSTSGVGFEQFF.

The V gene is TRBV7-6, the J gene TRBJ2-7, with 8 bases that match TRBD1. Germline-derived CDR1 and CDR2 are SGHVS and FNYEAQ. The J segment lost 3 bases and the V segment lost 4 bases, leaving 8 bases of the junction unmatched. The CDR3 length is 15 residues. DNA of the CDR3: TGTGCCAGCAGCTCCGGCGCCGGGACAGGCTACGAGCAGTACTTC. Its translation: CASSSGAGTGYEQYF.

This chain links TRBV9 with TRBJ1-4, with TRBD1 identical over 8 bases. V gave up 4 bases and J gave up 8 bases; unmatched junction bases: 10. CDR1 SGDLS and CDR2 YYNGEE come from the germline V gene. The CDR3 has 15 residues. This CDR3 reads CASSPEDRAEEKLFF. CDR3 sequence (DNA): TGTGCCAGCAGCCCAGAGGACAGGGCTGAAGAAAAACTGTTTTTT.

V usage is TRBV13 and J usage is TRBJ2-2, with D unresolved. Germline loops: CDR1 PRHDT, CDR2 FYEKMQ (reference sequence). V lost 1 base to trimming and J lost 1 base, with 4 bases between them. CDR3 size: 14 residues. The CDR3 DNA reads TGTGCCAGCAGCTTAGCCAGGAACACCGGGGAGCTGTTTTTT. As protein: CASSLARNTGELFF.

V gene TRBV7-8 combines with J gene TRBJ2-5; D is unresolved. Germline values: CDR1 SGHVS, CDR2 FQNEAQ. Trimming removed 1 base from V and 9 bases from J, with 12 bases in between. This CDR3 contains 13 residues. The CDR3, as DNA: TGTGCCAGCAGCTTAGTCCCCCGGGTTTCCCAGTACTTC. It yields the protein CASSLVPRVSQYF.

The chain recombines TRBV19 with TRBJ1-5; unclear D gene. The CDR3 runs to 17 residues. The germline CDR1 and CDR2 sequences are LNHDA and SQIVND (reference sequence). The ends were cut back, 3 bases at V and 2 bases at J, with 17 bases in the middle. Written as DNA, the CDR3 is TGTGCCAGTAGTATGTCTCCAGGCCCCGTCGGCAATCAGCCCCAGCATTTT. This codes for CASSMSPGPVGNQPQHF.

As concerns this clone: Relative to the germline gene, one junction end is altered; a read error may explain this. V gene TRBV6-6 combines with J gene TRBJ2-1; 9 positions match TRBD2. Germline lookup yields CDR1 MNHNY and CDR2 SVGAGI (reference sequence). The CDR3 length is 16 residues. The CDR3 nucleotides are TGTGCCAGCAGTCACTCTCGCGGGGGGGCCTTGAATGAGCAGTTCTTC. Translated, it gives CASSHSRGGALNEQFF.

The chain links TRBV14 to TRBJ2-5; TRBD2 matches at 8 bases. V lost 7 bases and J lost 4; bases outside the gene matches: 5. The CDR3 runs 13 residues. CDR1 and CDR2 (germline): SGHDN, FVKESK. The CDR3 bases are TGTGCCAGCACCCGGGGGACTAGAGAGACCCAGTACTTC. Its translation is CASTRGTRETQYF.

The rearrangement links TRBV28 to TRBJ2-7, with D possibly TRBD2 on 5 matching bases. V dropped 5 bases and J dropped 2 bases, with 16 bases sitting between them. Per germline, CDR1 MDHEN and CDR2 SYDVKM. The CDR3 totals 15 residues. The CDR3 here is CASSGTGKAPYEQYF. For the CDR3, the DNA is TGTGCCAGCAGTGGCACCGGGAAGGCCCCCTACGAGCAGTACTTC.

The DNA of the CDR3 is TGTGCCTGGAGTGTACACAGGGCCCCTGAAGCTTTCTTT. Its protein is CAWSVHRAPEAFF. V and J are TRBV30 and TRBJ1-1, with TRBD1 as a possible D gene (6 bases). V was shortened by 0 bases and J by 6 bases, with 11 bases between the two germline ends. Per germline, CDR1 GTSNPN and CDR2 SVGIG (reference sequence). This CDR3 is 13 amino acids long. Full variable domain (rest looked up from reference TRBV30 and TRBJ1-1): SQTIHQWPATLVQPVGSPLSLECTVEGTSNPNLYWYRQAAGRGLQLLFYSVGIGQISSEVPQNLSASRPQDRQFILSSKKLLLSDSGFYLCAWSVHRAPEAFFGQGTRLTVV.

The V and J genes are TRBV2 and TRBJ2-3; D unclear. CDR1 and CDR2 (germline): SNHLY, FYNNEI. The length of the CDR3 is 13 residues. V gave up 6 bases and J gave up 0 bases, with 7 bases separating them. The CDR3 is CASRRGSTDTQYF. For the CDR3, the DNA is TGTGCCAGCAGGCGAGGTAGCACAGATACGCAGTATTTT.

The chain couples TRBV30 to TRBJ1-1; a weak D match, TRBD1 (6 bases). The CDR3 is 13 residues long. The V gene lost 5 bases and the J gene lost 0 bases, with 10 bases spanning the gap. Germline V CDR1 and CDR2: GTSNPN, SVGIG (reference sequence). The CDR3: CAWATGLNTEAFF. For the CDR3, the DNA is TGTGCCTGGGCGACAGGATTGAACACTGAAGCTTTCTTT.

The rearrangement joins TRBV18 to TRBJ1-1, with TRBD1 identical over 9 bases. The V segment lost 3 bases and the J segment 5 bases; nucleotides outside the gene matches: 10. CDR3 size: 16 residues. Germline CDR1 is KGHSH and CDR2 is LQKENI. Here the CDR3 reads CASSPSGQGMGTEAFF. CDR3 in DNA: TGTGCCAGCTCACCGTCAGGACAGGGGATGGGGACTGAAGCTTTCTTT.

The genes are TRBV4-2 and TRBJ2-1; TRBD2 aligns across 14 bases. After removal of 0 bases from V and 0 bases from J, the junction contained 13 bases not matched to a gene. The CDR3 is 22 residues long. Germline-derived CDR1 and CDR2 are LGHNA and YNFKEQ. CDR3 in DNA: TGTGCCAGCAGCCAAGAGAGGGCCGCGGGACTAGCGGGGGCCCGCTCCTACAATGAGCAGTTCTTC. It specifies CASSQERAAGLAGARSYNEQFF.